Listed below are T cell receptor beta chains from one sample, sequenced in a study of T cells after somatic rescue of genetic block. Here immunoSEQ multiplex PCR was the method, and the copy in TCRdb shows in-frame clones only, minus some. This table has about 110,000 clones, 80% to 95% appearing once. Sequenced: peripheral blood mononuclear cells (PBMCs). The source is a woman aged 18-30 years. Both conserved end residues are part of each CDR3. D genes are given only for firm matches. Size is stated for part of the rows, as once, few or many counts, or as a class when the clone is expanded.

>TRBV10-3|TRBJ1-3|-|-
TGTGCCATCAGCGAAATCTCTGGAAACACCATATATTTT
CAISEISGNTIYF
>TRBV4-3|TRBJ2-5|TRBD1|-
TGCGCCAGCAGCCAGGATCCGGGACAGGGGTACCAAGAGACCCAGTACTTC
CASSQDPGQGYQETQYF
>TRBV28|TRBJ1-4|-|once
TGTGCCAGCAGTCCGAGGGACTTGAGCGAAAAACTGTTTTTT
CASSPRDLSEKLFF
>TRBV9|TRBJ2-5|TRBD2|-
TGTGCCAGCAGCGACCCCTCGGGAGCGGGGGATAAAGGGACCCAGTACTTC
CASSDPSGAGDKGTQYF
>TRBV10-1|TRBJ2-5|-|-
TGCGCCAGCAGTGAGTGGCGGGGTGGAGGAGAGACCCAGTACTTC
CASSEWRGGGETQYF
>TRBV7-2|TRBJ2-1|-|-
TGTGCCAGCAGCTACGCGACTAGGAGTATCGATGAGCAGTTCTTC
CASSYATRSIDEQFF
>TRBV6-5|TRBJ1-5|-|-
TGTGCCAGCAGCCCGGGTTTCTCGGGGTATCAGCCCCAGCATTTT
CASSPGFSGYQPQHF
>TRBV6-1|TRBJ2-7|-|-
TGTGCCAGCAGTGAAGCGCGAGGGAAGGTGCAGTACTTC
CASSEARGKVQYF
>TRBV27|TRBJ2-5|TRBD1|-
TGTGCCAGCAGCCCCGGGACAGGGTTCCAAGAGACCCAGTACTTC
CASSPGTGFQETQYF
>TRBV30|TRBJ2-3|-|-
TGTGCCTGGAGTGCAGGGATGAGCACAGATACGCAGTATTTT
CAWSAGMSTDTQYF
>TRBV4-2|TRBJ2-3|TRBD2|-
TGTGCCAGCAGCTCCACTTTGCGGGGGGAACTGGGCGGCACAGATACGCAGTATTTT
CASSSTLRGELGGTDTQYF
>TRBV6-6|TRBJ1-3|TRBD1|-
TGTGCCAGCAGTGCCGGGACAGGGGAGAGAGGAAACACCATATATTTT
CASSAGTGERGNTIYF
>TRBV18|TRBJ1-6|-|-
TGTGCCAGCTCACAGAGCCGGGCAGATAATTCACCCCTCCACTTT
CASSQSRADNSPLHF
>TRBV4-2|TRBJ2-7|-|-
TGTGCCAGCAGCCTCGGCCGGGACTTTTCCTACGAGCAGTACTTC
CASSLGRDFSYEQYF
>TRBV4-1|TRBJ2-7|-|-
TGCGCCAGCAGCCAAGCCCCTGGAGGGGGATTTTACGAGCAGTACTTC
CASSQAPGGGFYEQYF
>TRBV30|TRBJ1-5|-|few
TGTGCCTGGAGTAGGGAGCGGGGCAATCAGCCCCAGCATTTT
CAWSRERGNQPQHF
>TRBV5-4|TRBJ1-3|-|-
TGTGCCAGCAGCTTGGACAGGAGCTCTGGAAACACCATATATTTT
CASSLDRSSGNTIYF
>TRBV6-1|TRBJ1-1|-|-
TGTGCCAGCAGTGTGGACGGCGGACTTGCTCTGAACACTGAAGCTTTCTTT
CASSVDGGLALNTEAFF
>TRBV7-2|TRBJ2-3|-|-
TGTGCCAGCAGCTACTTCACAGATACGCAGTATTTT
CASSYFTDTQYF
>TRBV19|TRBJ1-6|-|-
TGTGCCAGTGCCCTGGGACCATCTAAGTCCTATAATTCACCCCTCCACTTT
CASALGPSKSYNSPLHF
>TRBV5-1|TRBJ2-1|TRBD1|-
TGCGCCAGCAGCCCCGGGACAGGTAGCTACAATGAGCAGTTCTTC
CASSPGTGSYNEQFF
>TRBV28|TRBJ1-6|-|few
TGTGCCAGCAGCCAAAGCGGGGGATCACCCCTCCACTTT
CASSQSGGSPLHF
>TRBV5-6|TRBJ1-2|-|-
TGTGCCAGCAGCTTGGGACCGGGGGGCACGGGCTACACCTTC
CASSLGPGGTGYTF
>TRBV5-1|TRBJ1-6|TRBD1|-
TGCGCCAGCAGCCGGGACAGGACCTATAATTCACCCCTCCACTTT
CASSRDRTYNSPLHF
>TRBV10-2|TRBJ2-5|TRBD2|-
TGCGCCAGCAGTGGGGAGCGGGGGGGCCTAGAGACCCAGTACTTC
CASSGERGGLETQYF
>TRBV5-6|TRBJ2-3|-|-
TGTGCCAGCAGCTCGGTGGGGGCTACGCAGTATTTT
CASSSVGATQYF
>TRBV30|TRBJ1-4|TRBD1|-
TGTGCCTGGAGTACCGGGACAGGGAACGAAAAACTGTTTTTT
CAWSTGTGNEKLFF
>TRBV11-3|TRBJ1-6|-|-
TGTGCCAGCAGCTTTTGGCAGAGCTCCTATAATTCACCCCTCCACTTT
CASSFWQSSYNSPLHF
>TRBV5-1|TRBJ2-1|-|-
TGCGCCAGCAGCTTCCCCGGGGGTGACAATGAGCAGTTCTTC
CASSFPGGDNEQFF
>TRBV6-4|TRBJ1-5|-|-
TGTGCCAGCAGTGGAGGGGAAGGAAGCAATCAGCCCCAGCATTTT
CASSGGEGSNQPQHF
>TRBV15|TRBJ2-7|TRBD1|-
TGTGCCACCAGCAGAGACAGGGGGAACCCCTACGAGCAGTACTTC
CATSRDRGNPYEQYF
>TRBV20-1|TRBJ2-1|-|-
TGCAGTGCTAGCTTTGTCGGACAGCAGTTCTTC
CSASFVGQQFF
>TRBV7-2|TRBJ1-6|-|-
TGTGCCAGCAGCCCAGGCGGCCGTTTAGCTACCCTCCACTTT
CASSPGGRLATLHF
>TRBV7-6|TRBJ2-1|-|-
TGTGCCAGCAGCTCAGGACCCGGGACCCCGCGGTTCTTC
CASSSGPGTPRFF
>TRBV30|TRBJ1-5|-|-
TGTGCCTGGAGCTTTGGGCAATATAGCAATCAGCCCCAGCATTTT
CAWSFGQYSNQPQHF
>TRBV7-2|TRBJ2-3|TRBD1|-
TGTGCCAGCAGCCCGGGACAGGTCACAGATACGCAGTATTTT
CASSPGQVTDTQYF
>TRBV5-6|TRBJ1-6|-|-
TGTGCCAGCAGCTTCTCGGGGGGTCAATCACCCCTCCACTTT
CASSFSGGQSPLHF
>TRBV2|TRBJ2-1|TRBD1|-
TGTGCCAGCAAACAGGGGCATGTGGACAATGAGCAGTTCTTC
CASKQGHVDNEQFF
>TRBV10-3|TRBJ1-1|-|-
TGTGCCATCAAGACACTCGTGAACACTGAAGCTTTCTTT
CAIKTLVNTEAFF
>TRBV11-2|TRBJ1-2|-|-
TGTGCCAGCAGCCGGTCGGGGGACTATGGCTACACCTTC
CASSRSGDYGYTF
>TRBV18|TRBJ2-4|-|-
TGTGCCAGCTCACCACCTACCAGGTTAGCAGAAAACATTCAGTACTTC
CASSPPTRLAENIQYF
>TRBV28|TRBJ2-7|TRBD1|once
TGTGCCAGCTCGACAGGGGGCGGTTTTATCTACGAGCAGTACTTC
CASSTGGGFIYEQYF
>TRBV6-5|TRBJ2-7|-|-
TGTGCCAGCAGTTACGCTCCGGGCTACGAGCAGTACTTC
CASSYAPGYEQYF
>TRBV10-3|TRBJ2-2|TRBD2|-
TGTGCCATCCCCGGGACTAGCGGGGCCGGGGAGCTGTTTTTT
CAIPGTSGAGELFF
>TRBV5-1|TRBJ1-1|-|-
TGCGCCAGCAGCTTGGGAGGTGACAGCCCAATGAACACTGAAGCTTTCTTT
CASSLGGDSPMNTEAFF